The 4 T cell receptor beta chains below were found in one sample sequenced in a study of blood T cell repertoires in COVID-19. Generated by immunoSEQ multiplex PCR, the TCRdb table keeps only in-frame clones and is missing some. The table lists some 230,000 clones, roughly 83% of them singletons, with less than 8% in the top ten. What was sequenced was peripheral blood. Receptors originate from a woman aged 45 to 65 with acute or convalescent COVID-19.

V gene TRBV19 combines with J gene TRBJ2-7, with 7 bases identical to TRBD1. The germline V gene encodes CDR1 LNHDA and CDR2 SQIVND (reference sequence). This CDR3 is built from 17 residues. Trimming cost V 6 bases and J 0 bases; bases outside gene matches: 14. Here the CDR3 reads CASSYPETGSSSYEQYF. The CDR3 region has the DNA TGTGCCAGTAGCTATCCCGAGACAGGGTCAAGCTCCTACGAGCAGTACTTC.

The chain uses TRBV9 and TRBJ2-3; D is unresolved. V was clipped by 0 bases and J by 1 base, with 12 bases between them. This CDR3 is 16 amino acids long. Germline CDR1 is SGDLS and CDR2 is YYNGEE. CDR3 nucleotide sequence: TGTGCCAGCAGCGTAGTACCCCGAGGCGGCACAGATACGCAGTATTTT. This codes for CASSVVPRGGTDTQYF.

This clone showed up just once. V and J are TRBV6-7 and TRBJ1-3, with 10 bases identical to TRBD1. TRBV6-7 is an open reading frame whose function is uncertain. With V trimmed by 3 bases and J by 1 base, 6 bases remained unmatched. The CDR3 sequence is 17 residues long. The CDR3 DNA reads TGTGCCAGCAGTTATACCGGGACAGGGGAATCTGGAAACACCATATATTTT. Translated, it gives CASSYTGTGESGNTIYF.

V and J are TRBV7-9 and TRBJ2-5; weak D call: TRBD1 (6 bases). Germline V gene sequence: CDR1 SEHNR, CDR2 FQNEAQ (reference sequence). V was trimmed by 7 bases and J by 5 bases, leaving 14 bases between them. The CDR3 loop spans 13 amino acids. This chain's CDR3 is CASNQGQGETQYF. CDR3 DNA sequence: TGTGCCAGCAACCAGGGGCAGGGGGAGACCCAGTACTTC.